The T cell receptor beta chain under discussion was sequenced for a study of beta chain features in type 1 diabetes. Cell sorting via CD45RO/CCR7/CD25/CD127/CD95/CD27 was performed to obtain CD4+ naive, central memory, regulatory and stem cell-like memory cells. The isolated RNA, all of it, was reverse transcribed, so expressed TCRB transcripts were what got sequenced. Read counts averaged about 3.57 million for samples of naive, central memory and regulatory T cells. TCRdb keeps only in-frame clones here, not all; method: immunoSEQ multiplex PCR. The sample carries under 300,000 clones, 20% recorded once. Germline lookup yields CDR1 SGHRS and CDR2 YFSETQ. V lost 4 bases and J lost 6; bases outside the gene matches: 6. The CDR3 spans 14 residues. With regard to this clone: The antigen remains unidentified.

Notes on the study in general: Significant though moderate, a shortening of TCRB CDR3s appeared in all four CD4+ subsets of Type 1 diabetes patients.

The receptor was isolated from a woman aged 40-49 years with type 1 diabetes. The material sequenced was naive CD4+ T cells from blood. This chain uses TRBV5-1 with TRBJ2-5, with TRBD2 matching over 10 bases. DNA of the CDR3: TGCGCCAGCAGCGTGGGACTAGCGACCAAGACCCAGTACTTC. Amino acid sequence: CASSVGLATKTQYF.